Following are 27 T cell receptor beta chains from one sample sequenced in a study of blood T cell repertoires in COVID-19. Using immunoSEQ multiplex PCR, the repertoire was profiled, and TCRdb retains in-frame clones only, with some absent. The data show about 44,000 clones, with 80% to 90% seen just once and about 14% held by the top ten. Source material: peripheral blood. These receptors were collected from a man aged 65 to 79 with active COVID-19.

V gene TRBV2 combines with J gene TRBJ2-1; 13 nucleotides agree with TRBD2. Trimming took 5 bases from V and 4 from J; bases not matched to a gene: 11. The CDR3 totals 18 residues. The germline CDR1 and CDR2 sequences are SNHLY and FYNNEI. The CDR3 sequence: CASSPAGLAGAKYNEQFF. DNA for the CDR3: TGTGCCAGCAGTCCGGCCGGACTAGCGGGGGCCAAGTACAATGAGCAGTTCTTC.

The chain has TRBV10-2 and TRBJ2-1; D is uncertain. With 2 bases removed from V and 6 bases from J, the gap between germline ends came to 11 bases. CDR3 length: 14 amino acids. The germline CDR1 and CDR2 sequences are WSHSY and SAAADI. For the CDR3, the DNA is TGCGCCAGCAGTGAGACAGAGTCGTTCAATGAGCAGTTCTTC. It yields the protein CASSETESFNEQFF.

V gene TRBV6-1 combines with J gene TRBJ2-3; 7 nucleotides align to TRBD2. The CDR3 contains 15 residues. The germline gives CDR1 MNHNS, CDR2 SASEGT. Unmatched junction bases numbered 5, after V lost 3 bases and J lost 2 bases. CDR3 coding DNA: TGTGCCAGCAGTGAGGGGGGGGTGGACACAGATACGCAGTATTTT. Encoded protein: CASSEGGVDTDTQYF.

The chain carries TRBV6-2 or TRBV6-3 and TRBJ1-5; D is perhaps TRBD1 (6 bases). There are 16 residues in the CDR3. Germline-derived CDR1 and CDR2 are MNHEY and SVGEGT. Trimming took 0 bases from V and 1 from J, leaving 10 bases between them. DNA for the CDR3: TGTGCCAGCAGTTACTCGAGACAGGTGAGCAATCAGCCCCAGCATTTT. It translates to CASSYSRQVSNQPQHF.

The V and J genes are TRBV11-3 and TRBJ2-3; 16 bases line up with TRBD2. The CDR3 loop spans 17 amino acids. Losses at the gene ends were 3 bases for V and 1 base for J; bases not matched to a gene: 1. CDR1 and CDR2 (germline): SGHNT, YENEEA. The CDR3 is CASSFGTSGGGTDTQYF. DNA for the CDR3: TGTGCCAGCAGCTTCGGGACTAGCGGGGGGGGCACAGATACGCAGTATTTT.

The V gene is TRBV5-1, the J gene TRBJ2-7; 8 bases fit TRBD2. Germline trimming cut 2 bases from V and 0 bases from J; bases unmatched to any gene: 1. Germline V lookup: CDR1 SGHRS, CDR2 YFSETQ. The CDR3 spans 14 residues. The CDR3 is CASSLAGDSYEQYF. The CDR3 DNA sequence: TGCGCCAGCAGCTTAGCGGGGGACTCCTACGAGCAGTACTTC.

The chain uses TRBV23-1 and TRBJ1-4; D may be TRBD1 (6 bases). TRBV23-1 is an ORF; its function is uncertain. Trimming stripped 0 bases from V and 4 bases from J, with 12 bases between. The CDR3 is 16 amino acids. This CDR3 reads CASSQSHGQNNEKLFF. The CDR3 DNA reads as TGCGCCAGCAGTCAATCACACGGACAGAATAATGAAAAACTGTTTTTT.

V gene TRBV7-8 combines with J gene TRBJ2-1, with 7 nucleotides matching TRBD2. Germline CDR1 SGHVS, CDR2 FQNEAQ. V was pared by 5 bases and J by 4 bases, with 8 bases of the junction left unmatched. The CDR3 is 15 residues long. DNA of the CDR3: TGTGCCAGCAGCACGACTAGCTTATCTTACAATGAGCAGTTCTTC. It encodes CASSTTSLSYNEQFF.

This rearrangement joins TRBV5-4 to TRBJ2-7; 7 nucleotides line up with TRBD1. Losses at the gene ends were 2 bases for V and 7 bases for J; bases not matched to a gene: 6. The CDR3 is 13 amino acids. Germline V lookup: CDR1 SGHNT, CDR2 YYREEE (reference sequence). The CDR3 sequence: CASSFDREGEQYF. The CDR3 DNA reads TGTGCCAGCAGCTTCGACAGGGAAGGTGAGCAGTACTTC. Combining the CDR3 with reference TRBV5-4 and TRBJ2-7 gives the whole variable domain ETGVTQSPTHLIKTRGQQVTLRCSSQSGHNTVSWYQQALGQGPQFIFQYYREEENGRGNFPPRFSGLQFPNYSSELNVNALELDDSALYLCASSFDREGEQYFGPGTRLTVT.

The chain is built from TRBV19 and TRBJ1-1; D might be TRBD1 (6 bases). Germline loops: CDR1 LNHDA, CDR2 SQIVND (reference sequence). The CDR3 sequence is 15 residues long. Deletions cut 6 bases from V and 0 bases from J, with 14 bases between. The CDR3 region has the DNA TGTGCCAGTAGCCCCTCGGACAGAATGAACACTGAAGCTTTCTTT. Translated: CASSPSDRMNTEAFF.

The chain joins TRBV28 to TRBJ1-5, with 8 bases fitting TRBD1. Trimming at V came to 5 bases and at J to 6 bases, leaving 6 bases not matched to a gene. CDR1 is MDHEN and CDR2 is SYDVKM in the germline V gene. The CDR3 covers 14 residues. As DNA, the CDR3 is TGTGCCAGCAGTCTCCAGGGGGCAGGTCAGCCCCAGCATTTT. Translated: CASSLQGAGQPQHF.

This chain links TRBV10-1 with TRBJ2-5, with 8 bases identical to TRBD1. The V gene's germline CDR1 is WNHNN and CDR2 SYGVQD (reference sequence). Trimming cost V 3 bases and J 5 bases; bases outside gene matches: 5. The CDR3 sequence is 14 residues long. CDR3 DNA: TGCGCCAGCAGTGACCGGACAGGGAGGGAGACCCAGTACTTC. Translated, it gives CASSDRTGRETQYF.

The gene calls are TRBV2 and TRBJ2-2; TRBD1 matches at 10 bases. The V segment lost 5 bases and the J segment 7 bases; nucleotides outside the gene matches: 7. The CDR3 runs to 15 residues. Germline CDR1 reads SNHLY; CDR2 reads FYNNEI. Written as DNA, the CDR3 is TGTGCCAGCAGTCTAAGACAGGGGGCGGGCGGGGAGCTGTTTTTT. This codes for CASSLRQGAGGELFF. The full variable domain, completed using reference TRBV2 and TRBJ2-2, is EPEVTQTPSHQVTQMGQEVILRCVPISNHLYFYWYRQILGQKVEFLVSFYNNEISEKSEIFDDQFSVERPDGSNFTLKIRSTKLEDSAMYFCASSLRQGAGGELFFGEGSRLTVL.

The chain recombines TRBV5-1 with TRBJ2-1, with TRBD2 identical over 10 bases. Germline V gene lookup returns CDR1 SGHRS and CDR2 YFSETQ. V lost 6 bases, J lost 4 bases, and 10 bases stayed unmatched. The CDR3 spans 16 residues. CDR3 in DNA: TGCGCCAGCACCGATAAAGCGGGGGGGCGGTACAATGAGCAGTTCTTC. It specifies CASTDKAGGRYNEQFF.

The rearrangement uses TRBV2 and TRBJ1-6, with 7 positions matching TRBD1. Germline V lookup: CDR1 SNHLY, CDR2 FYNNEI. Trimming cost V 4 bases and J 6 bases; bases outside gene matches: 3. There are 14 residues in the CDR3. The chain's CDR3 is CASSVQGTNSPLHF. DNA for the CDR3: TGTGCCAGCAGTGTACAGGGGACTAATTCACCCCTCCACTTT.

This clone was recorded only once. The rearrangement joins TRBV28 to TRBJ1-2; 8 bases fit TRBD1. Unmatched junction bases numbered 11, after V lost 8 bases and J lost 0 bases. The CDR3 totals 16 residues. Germline V gives CDR1 MDHEN, CDR2 SYDVKM. CDR3 nucleotides: TGTGCCAGCGGGGAACCGGGACAGGTCTCTAACTATGGCTACACCTTC. Protein product: CASGEPGQVSNYGYTF.

V usage is TRBV3-1 (or the pseudogene TRBV3-2) and J usage is TRBJ1-3; no reliable D call. V lost 0 bases to trimming and J lost 4 bases, with 4 bases between them. The CDR3 consists of 13 residues. Germline lookup yields CDR1 LGHDT and CDR2 YNNKEL (reference sequence). The CDR3 is CASSQDIGNTIYF. DNA for the CDR3: TGTGCCAGCAGCCAAGATATCGGAAACACCATATATTTT.

The chain couples TRBV7-2 to TRBJ2-1; perhaps TRBD2 as D (6 bases). CDR3 size: 14 residues. The V end was cut by 3 bases, the J end by 5 bases, with 11 bases between. The V gene's germline CDR1 is SGHTA and CDR2 FQGNSA. CDR3 sequence reads: CASSFAAGNNEQFF. CDR3 bases: TGTGCCAGCAGCTTCGCTGCGGGGAACAATGAGCAGTTCTTC.

This clone was observed a few times. This CDR3 reads CASSYLVKNIQYF. The CDR3 DNA reads as TGTGCCAGCAGTTACCTTGTCAAAAACATTCAGTACTTC. The rearrangement joins TRBV6-2 or TRBV6-3 to TRBJ2-4; D is unresolved. V was trimmed by 2 bases and J by 3 bases, leaving 5 bases between them. The germline gives CDR1 MNHEY, CDR2 SVGEGT. CDR3 length equals 13 residues.

The chain recombines TRBV5-4 with TRBJ2-2, with 13 positions matching TRBD2. V shed 4 bases and J 6 bases; nucleotides not matched to a gene: 6. The CDR3 spans 16 residues. The germline gives CDR1 SGHNT, CDR2 YYREEE (reference sequence). CDR3 bases: TGTGCCAGCAGCCCGACTAGCGGGGGGTTGGCCGGGGAGCTGTTTTTT. Its protein product is CASSPTSGGLAGELFF.

The rearrangement joins TRBV6-5 to TRBJ2-7; 9 bases are a match to TRBD2. The CDR3 runs to 14 residues. Germline CDR1 reads MNHEY; CDR2 reads SVGAGI. V lost 4 bases, J lost 7 bases, and 8 bases stayed unmatched. CDR3 protein: CASSLAGGAREQYF. The DNA for the CDR3 is TGTGCCAGCAGTTTGGCGGGGGGGGCTCGAGAGCAGTACTTC.

This clone was seen only once. A much larger clone lies one base from this, so it may be a read error. The V and J genes are TRBV6-1 and TRBJ2-7, with 7 bases identical to TRBD2. V was pared by 2 bases and J by 3 bases, with 7 bases of the junction left unmatched. This CDR3 is built from 15 residues. Germline CDR1 MNHNS, CDR2 SASEGT. CDR3 protein: CASSEPGGGLYEQYF. In nucleotides, the CDR3 is TGTGCCAGCAGTGAACCGGGGGGTGGCCTCTACGAGCAGTACTTC.

There are a few counts of this clone. This chain connects TRBV6-2 or TRBV6-3 to TRBJ1-4; D is uncertain. Germline V gives CDR1 MNHEY, CDR2 SVGEGT. The CDR3 loop spans 14 amino acids. Trimming left V 4 bases short and J 5 bases short, with 11 bases between. CDR3 in DNA: TGTGCCAGCAGTTCCGGTGGTTCGAATGAAAAACTGTTTTTT. It specifies CASSSGGSNEKLFF.

This chain links TRBV6-4 with TRBJ1-3; D remains unclear. Germline CDR1 is MRHNA and CDR2 is SNTAGT. V was clipped by 7 bases and J by 7 bases, with 20 bases between them. CDR3 length: 15 amino acids. The CDR3, as DNA: TGTGCCAGCACTCTCGCGAAGGGAGAGCGGAACACCATATATTTT. As protein: CASTLAKGERNTIYF.

The V gene is TRBV5-6, the J gene TRBJ2-2, with 10 bases aligning to TRBD2. V shed 4 bases, J shed 6 bases, and the junction held 9 bases outside the gene matches. The germline V gene has CDR1 SGHDT and CDR2 YYEEEE. The CDR3 runs 16 residues. CDR3: CASSQLTGTSAGELFF. In nucleotides, the CDR3 is TGTGCCAGCAGCCAGCTGACCGGGACTAGCGCCGGGGAGCTGTTTTTT. Variable domain in full (rest from reference TRBV5-6 and TRBJ2-2): DAGVTQSPTHLIKTRGQQVTLRCSPKSGHDTVSWYQQALGQGPQFIFQYYEEEERQRGNFPDRFSGHQFPNYSSELNVNALLLGDSALYLCASSQLTGTSAGELFFGEGSRLTVL.

The genes are TRBV5-1 and TRBJ2-5, with 14 bases identical to TRBD2. Trimming took 4 bases from V and 4 from J; bases not matched to a gene: 9. This CDR3 contains 17 residues. Germline loops: CDR1 SGHRS, CDR2 YFSETQ. CDR3 DNA sequence: TGCGCCAGCAGCCCCGCCGGACTAGCGGGGGGCGCAGAGACCCAGTACTTC. Translation gives CASSPAGLAGGAETQYF.

This chain links TRBV6-5 with TRBJ2-7, with 10 bases lining up with TRBD1. V gave up 2 bases and J gave up 4 bases; unmatched junction bases: 5. The CDR3 spans 15 residues. The germline CDR1 and CDR2 sequences are MNHEY and SVGAGI. CDR3: CASSYAGTGEYEQYF. CDR3 coding DNA: TGTGCCAGCAGTTACGCCGGGACAGGGGAGTACGAGCAGTACTTC.